This is a list of T cell receptor beta chains from one sample in a study of vaccination and CD4 T cells after COVID-19. These receptors lack a known antigen. From the PCR reads, TCRdb called clonotypes with MiXCR, one entry per CDR3 protein. Here the sample spans about 26,000 distinct CDR3 sequences, about 50% being singletons. The sequenced sample was CD4+ T cells from blood, cultured in vitro, obtained before SARS-CoV-2 vaccination. The receptors come from a human donor who received a COVID-19 vaccine. Each CDR3 is given with its conserved first and last residue. Fields, in order: V gene, CDR3 protein.

>TRBV10-3
CAIRGALLSTNYGYAF
>TRBV30
CALTTANSYEQYF
>TRBV5-1
CASSLASGSYNEQFF
>TRBV30
CAWSVRRKETQYF
>TRBV25-1
CASRQQGAQGYTF
>TRBV30
CAWSVRGVSYNSPLHF
>TRBV5-1
CASSFSGGAEVTTDTQYF
>TRBV6-5
CASSYHGGRTSGYEQYF
>TRBV18
CASSPGHQTEQYF
>TRBV2
CASSPRQGKFIYNEQFF
>TRBV6-1
CASSLWLAGGQETQYF
>TRBV20-1
CSATGTSNTGELFF
>TRBV6-1
CASRGAVMNTEAFF
>TRBV20-1
CSAGKGANTEAFF
>TRBV5-4
CASSPGILNNYGYTF
>TRBV6-2/TRBV6-3
CASSHRGGGFYEQYF
>TRBV4-2
CASSQFYGGTGGYTF
>TRBV7-3
CASSLKDRGQISNQPQHF
>TRBV20-1
CSAVSRGGYTDTQYF
>TRBV10-2
CASRDRGPSNQPQHF
>TRBV30
CASSHGTNQPQHF
>TRBV29-1
CSVERGTYGYTF
>TRBV5-6
CASSFSQVPSTDTQYF
>TRBV19
CASSTQGYQETQYF
>TRBV4-1
CASSPVDRFSYEQYF
>TRBV6-1
CASSPPGNYGYTF
>TRBV20-1
CSAPTSTDTQYF
>TRBV6-1
CASSNTQGKETQYF
>TRBV6-1
CASSEAAGTVNIQYF
>TRBV6-5
CASSYARTGGGYGYTF
>TRBV15
CATSRAPGYSSYEQYF
>TRBV2
CASSGLVSEQFF
>TRBV20-1
CSASSSRGLLGNTIYF
>TRBV27
CASSLWGLGKLFF
>TRBV20-1
CSARTQGSQPQHF
>TRBV19
CASSINRGMYYGYTF
>TRBV6-1
CASSPSRTGLSYEQYF
>TRBV30
CAWSAKGGGFSPLHF
>TRBV2
CASRDTGWGSGELFF
>TRBV6-1
CASRGTGVRNQPQHF
>TRBV3-1
CASSHPDVTGNSPLHF
>TRBV27
CASGNRGGAYEQYF
>TRBV2
CASSGDSNTEAFF
>TRBV6-1
CASSQSGTGSYEQYF
>TRBV6-5
CASSYSSLGGTEAFF
>TRBV3-1
CASSQGPQPAKNIQYF
>TRBV5-1
CASSPGQGNTGELFF
>TRBV12-3/TRBV12-4
CASSYATRLAGVYNEQFF
>TRBV28
CASSSRRPEGGTQYF
>TRBV12-3/TRBV12-4
CASSPTGGTFYGYTF
>TRBV9
CASRGQGPNTGELFF
>TRBV2
CASSVSVRGTETQYF
>TRBV3-1
CASSRLWSSGGTDTQYF
>TRBV6-5
CASSYSPGYYEQYF
>TRBV30
CAWSVMIDEAFF